Listed below are T cell receptor beta chains from one sample, sequenced in a study of naive and memory T cell subsets. TCRdb re-called the UMI-ligation and nested PCR reads through MiXCR, storing one row per CDR3 protein. The table includes around 110,000 distinct CDR3 sequences, roughly 36% detected once. Sequenced material: central memory CD4+ T cells from blood. The origin of the receptors is a human donor in good health. Both conserved end residues are part of each CDR3. A D gene is named only where the DNA matches it firmly. Clone size appears in some rows only: once, few, many, or a class for an expanded clone.

V	D	J	size	CDR3	DNA
TRBV4-2	TRBD2	TRBJ2-3	few	CASSRRLAGEKDTQYF	TGTGCCAGCAGCCGACGACTAGCGGGAGAGAAAGATACGCAGTATTTT
TRBV20-1	NA	TRBJ2-7	NA	CSADGSPSYEQYF	TGCAGTGCAGACGGGAGCCCCTCCTACGAGCAGTACTTC
TRBV5-4	TRBD1	TRBJ1-2	few	CASSLPPQGADYGYTF	TGTGCCAGCAGCTTGCCCCCACAGGGGGCCGACTATGGCTACACCTTC
TRBV2	NA	TRBJ1-1	NA	CASIKGFSDTEAFF	TGTGCCAGCATTAAAGGGTTTTCGGACACTGAAGCTTTCTTT
TRBV5-1	TRBD2	TRBJ2-5	once	CASSLGILAGEETQYF	TGCGCCAGCAGCTTAGGGATACTAGCGGGAGAAGAGACCCAGTACTTC
TRBV3-1	NA	TRBJ2-1	NA	CASSPYQGAEQFF	TGTGCCAGCAGCCCTTATCAGGGTGCTGAGCAGTTCTTC
TRBV20-1	NA	TRBJ1-6	NA	CSAPKGINSPLHF	TGCAGTGCCCCTAAGGGGATCAATTCACCCCTCCACTTT
TRBV6-5	TRBD1	TRBJ2-7	NA	CASKVAGGNEQYF	TGTGCCAGCAAGGTGGCAGGGGGTAACGAGCAGTACTTC
TRBV18	TRBD1	TRBJ1-5	NA	CASSPTGPGGNQPQHF	TGTGCCAGCTCACCGACAGGGCCAGGGGGCAATCAGCCCCAGCATTTT
TRBV6-1	TRBD2	TRBJ2-1	few	CASSVLASGVEQFF	TGTGCCAGCAGTGTATTGGCTAGCGGTGTTGAGCAGTTCTTC
TRBV14	NA	TRBJ2-7	NA	CASSQELQEQYF	TGTGCCAGCAGCCAAGAGCTCCAAGAGCAGTACTTC
TRBV20-1	NA	TRBJ2-1	few	CSAREGSSYNEQFF	TGCAGTGCTAGAGAGGGCAGCTCATACAATGAGCAGTTCTTC
TRBV20-1	NA	TRBJ1-4	once	CSAIGGNEKLFF	TGCAGTGCTATAGGGGGAAATGAAAAACTGTTTTTT
TRBV6-5	NA	TRBJ2-1	NA	CASSYPRDGEQFF	TGTGCCAGCAGTTACCCGAGAGATGGTGAGCAGTTCTTC
TRBV6-2/TRBV6-3	NA	TRBJ1-2	NA	CASRRTMGDGYTF	TGTGCCAGCAGAAGGACCATGGGAGATGGCTACACCTTC
TRBV3-1	NA	TRBJ2-7	NA	CASSQVGHYEQYF	TGTGCCAGCAGTCAAGTCGGGCACTACGAGCAGTACTTC
TRBV28	NA	TRBJ2-7	few	CASSLSIYEQYF	TGTGCCAGCAGTTTATCTATCTACGAGCAGTACTTC
TRBV28	TRBD1	TRBJ2-7	few	CATGTGAYEQYF	TGTGCCACCGGGACAGGCGCCTACGAGCAGTACTTC
TRBV5-1	NA	TRBJ2-1	few	CASSLAGQVTSREQFF	TGCGCCAGCAGCTTGGCCGGGCAGGTAACTAGCCGTGAGCAGTTCTTC
TRBV5-1	NA	TRBJ2-1	NA	CASRTGRNNEQFF	TGCGCCAGCAGAACAGGGAGGAACAATGAGCAGTTCTTC
TRBV6-1	NA	TRBJ2-1	few	CASNEDSTEQFF	TGTGCCAGCAACGAGGACAGCACCGAGCAGTTCTTC
TRBV3-1	NA	TRBJ1-6	NA	CASSQGVTNSPLHF	TGTGCCAGCAGCCAAGGGGTAACCAATTCACCCCTCCACTTT
TRBV28	NA	TRBJ2-6	NA	CASSSAGAFSGANVLTF	TGTGCCAGCAGTTCGGCAGGGGCATTCTCTGGGGCCAACGTCCTGACTTTC
TRBV6-6	TRBD1	TRBJ1-2	few	CASRGPGIEGQGNYGYTF	TGTGCCAGCAGAGGTCCCGGGATCGAGGGACAGGGGAACTATGGCTACACCTTC
TRBV30	TRBD1	TRBJ1-5	few	CAWSQGVGNQPQHF	TGTGCCTGGAGTCAGGGGGTAGGCAATCAGCCCCAGCATTTT
TRBV28	NA	TRBJ2-1	NA	CASSLGSPVVNEQFF	TGTGCCAGCAGTCTCGGTTCCCCCGTCGTAAATGAGCAGTTCTTC
TRBV29-1	NA	TRBJ2-1	NA	CSSGYNEQFF	TGCAGCTCAGGGTATAATGAGCAGTTCTTC
TRBV11-2	NA	TRBJ2-7	few	CASSVAPGMGEQYF	TGTGCCAGCAGCGTCGCCCCGGGGATGGGTGAGCAGTACTTC
TRBV5-1	TRBD1	TRBJ2-1	NA	CASSLGPGQGSNEQFF	TGCGCCAGCAGCTTGGGCCCGGGACAGGGGTCCAATGAGCAGTTCTTC
TRBV6-2/TRBV6-3	TRBD1	TRBJ1-6	NA	CASSYGQGGSPLHF	TGTGCCAGCAGTTACGGACAGGGCGGTTCACCCCTCCACTTT
TRBV27	TRBD1	TRBJ2-7	NA	CASSLRRTGSYEQYF	TGTGCCAGCAGTTTAAGACGGACAGGTTCCTACGAGCAGTACTTC
TRBV28	NA	TRBJ2-6	NA	CASSSVGRPLSGANVLTF	TGTGCCAGCAGTTCCGTTGGACGGCCTCTCTCTGGGGCCAACGTCCTGACTTTC
TRBV6-6	TRBD1	TRBJ2-3	many	CASSSPTGSTDTQYF	TGTGCCAGCAGTTCCCCGACAGGGAGCACAGATACGCAGTATTTT
TRBV12-3/TRBV12-4	NA	TRBJ2-3	NA	CASRWTSRNTQYF	TGTGCCAGCAGGTGGACTTCAAGGAATACGCAGTATTTT
TRBV27	NA	TRBJ2-3	NA	CASRQWGPNTDTQYF	TGTGCCAGCAGGCAATGGGGGCCAAACACAGATACGCAGTATTTT
TRBV3-1	NA	TRBJ2-1	NA	CASSHRTAYNEQFF	TGTGCCAGCAGCCACCGGACAGCGTACAATGAGCAGTTCTTC
TRBV5-1	NA	TRBJ2-7	few	CASSLGASASSYEQYF	TGCGCCAGCAGCTTGGGGGCTAGCGCTAGCTCCTACGAGCAGTACTTC
TRBV29-1	NA	TRBJ1-5	NA	CSVVAGVNQPQHF	TGCAGCGTTGTTGCAGGGGTCAATCAGCCCCAGCATTTT
TRBV6-6	NA	TRBJ2-7	few	CASSGTSYEQYF	TGTGCCAGCAGTGGGACTTCCTACGAGCAGTACTTC
TRBV28	NA	TRBJ2-7	once	CASRTHSDLSYEQYF	TGTGCCAGCAGAACACATTCGGACCTCTCCTACGAGCAGTACTTC
TRBV7-2	TRBD2	TRBJ2-1	NA	CASSPRLAGGDEQFF	TGTGCCAGCAGCCCCCGACTAGCGGGAGGGGATGAGCAGTTCTTC
TRBV12-5	NA	TRBJ2-3	few	CASADSRRLRDTQYF	TGTGCTAGTGCCGACAGTAGGAGGTTAAGAGATACGCAGTATTTT